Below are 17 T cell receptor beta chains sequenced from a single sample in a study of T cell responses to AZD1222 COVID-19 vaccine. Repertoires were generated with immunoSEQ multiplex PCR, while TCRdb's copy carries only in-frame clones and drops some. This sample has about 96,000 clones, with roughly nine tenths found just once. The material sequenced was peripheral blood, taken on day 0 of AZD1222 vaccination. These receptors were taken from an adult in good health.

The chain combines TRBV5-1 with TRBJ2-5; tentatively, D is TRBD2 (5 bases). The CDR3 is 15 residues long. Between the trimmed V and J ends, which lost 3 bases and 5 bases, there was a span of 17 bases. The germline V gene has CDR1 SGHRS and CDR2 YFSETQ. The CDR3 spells CASSSAVAPGETQYF. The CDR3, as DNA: TGCGCCAGCAGCTCGGCAGTGGCCCCGGGGGAGACCCAGTACTTC.

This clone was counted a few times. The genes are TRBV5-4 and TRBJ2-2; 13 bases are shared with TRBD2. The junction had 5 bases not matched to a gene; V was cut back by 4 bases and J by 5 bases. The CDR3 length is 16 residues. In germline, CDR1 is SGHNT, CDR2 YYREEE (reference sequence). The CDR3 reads CASSPGLAGDTGELFF. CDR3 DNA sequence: TGTGCCAGCAGCCCCGGACTAGCGGGAGATACCGGGGAGCTGTTTTTT.

The chain's CDR3 is CASSYSGVKTYEQYF. The CDR3 coding sequence is TGTGCCAGCAGTTACTCTGGGGTAAAGACCTACGAGCAGTACTTC. The V and J genes are TRBV6-5 and TRBJ2-7; D unclear. This CDR3 comprises 15 residues. V lost 0 bases and J 2 bases, leaving 11 bases between the germline ends. Germline V gene lookup returns CDR1 MNHEY and CDR2 SVGAGI.

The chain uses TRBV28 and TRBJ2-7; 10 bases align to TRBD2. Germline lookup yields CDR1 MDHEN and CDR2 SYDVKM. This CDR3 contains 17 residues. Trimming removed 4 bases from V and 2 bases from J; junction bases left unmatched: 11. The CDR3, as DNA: TGTGCCAGCAGTTGGGCTTACGATCTAGCGGGAGCCTACGAGCAGTACTTC. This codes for CASSWAYDLAGAYEQYF.

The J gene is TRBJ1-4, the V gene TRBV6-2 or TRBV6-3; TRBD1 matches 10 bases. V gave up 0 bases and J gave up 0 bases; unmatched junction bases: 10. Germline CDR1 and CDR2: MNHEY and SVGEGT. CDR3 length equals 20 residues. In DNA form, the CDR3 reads TGTGCCAGCAGTTACTCGAATCTTGACAGGGGGCTTGCAACTAATGAAAAACTGTTTTTT. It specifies CASSYSNLDRGLATNEKLFF.

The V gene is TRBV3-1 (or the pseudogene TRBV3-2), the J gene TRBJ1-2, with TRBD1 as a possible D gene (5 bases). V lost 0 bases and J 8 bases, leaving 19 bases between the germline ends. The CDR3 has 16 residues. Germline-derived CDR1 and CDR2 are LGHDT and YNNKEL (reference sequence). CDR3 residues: CASSQDVEGGVQGYTF. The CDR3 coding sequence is TGTGCCAGCAGCCAAGATGTGGAAGGAGGGGTGCAAGGCTACACCTTC.

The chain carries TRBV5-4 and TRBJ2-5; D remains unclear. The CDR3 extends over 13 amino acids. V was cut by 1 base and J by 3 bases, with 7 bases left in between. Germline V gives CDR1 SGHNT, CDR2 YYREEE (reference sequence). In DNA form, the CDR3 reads TGTGCCAGCAGCTTGTTGGCGGAAGAGACCCAGTACTTC. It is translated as CASSLLAEETQYF.

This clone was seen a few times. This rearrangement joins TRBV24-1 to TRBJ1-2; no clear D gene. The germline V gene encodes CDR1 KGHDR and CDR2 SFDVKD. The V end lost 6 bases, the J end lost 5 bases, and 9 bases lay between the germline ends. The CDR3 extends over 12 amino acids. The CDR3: CATSLEGYGYTF. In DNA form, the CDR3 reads TGTGCCACCAGTCTTGAAGGGTATGGCTACACCTTC.

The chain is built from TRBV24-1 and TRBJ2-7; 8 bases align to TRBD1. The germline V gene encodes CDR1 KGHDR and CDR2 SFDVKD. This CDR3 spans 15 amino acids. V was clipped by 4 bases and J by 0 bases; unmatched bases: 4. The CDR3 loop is CATSDPGQGSYEQYF. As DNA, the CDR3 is TGTGCCACCAGTGACCCCGGACAGGGCTCCTACGAGCAGTACTTC.

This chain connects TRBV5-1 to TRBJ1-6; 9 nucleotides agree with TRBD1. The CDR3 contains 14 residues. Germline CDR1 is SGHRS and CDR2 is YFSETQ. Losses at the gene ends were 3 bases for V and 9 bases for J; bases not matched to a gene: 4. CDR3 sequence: CASSWDREASPLHF. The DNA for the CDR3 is TGCGCCAGCAGCTGGGACAGGGAGGCTTCACCCCTCCACTTT.

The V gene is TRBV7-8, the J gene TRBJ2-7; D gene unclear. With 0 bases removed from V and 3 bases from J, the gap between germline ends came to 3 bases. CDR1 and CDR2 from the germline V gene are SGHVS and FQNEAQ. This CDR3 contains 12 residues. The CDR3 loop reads CASSLAVYEQYF. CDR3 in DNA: TGTGCCAGCAGCTTAGCGGTCTACGAGCAGTACTTC. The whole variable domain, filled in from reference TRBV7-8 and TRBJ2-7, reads GAGVSQSPRYKVAKRGQDVALRCDPISGHVSLFWYQQALGQGPEFLTYFQNEAQLDKSGLPSDRFFAERPEGSVSTLKIQRTQQEDSAVYLCASSLAVYEQYFGPGTRLTVT.

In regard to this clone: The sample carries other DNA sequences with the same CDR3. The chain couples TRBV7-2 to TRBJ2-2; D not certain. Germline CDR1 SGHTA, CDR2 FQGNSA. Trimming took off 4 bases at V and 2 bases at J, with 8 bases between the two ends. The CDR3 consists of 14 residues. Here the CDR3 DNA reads TGTGCCAGCAGCTCCACCACAAACACCGGGGAGCTGTTTTTT. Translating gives CASSSTTNTGELFF.

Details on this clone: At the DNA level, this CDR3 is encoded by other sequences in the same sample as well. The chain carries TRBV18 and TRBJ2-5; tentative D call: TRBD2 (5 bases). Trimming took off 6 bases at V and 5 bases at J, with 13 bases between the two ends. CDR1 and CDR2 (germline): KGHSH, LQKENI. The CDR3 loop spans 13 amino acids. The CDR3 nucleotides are TGTGCCAGCTCCCCTCGGGGTGGCGAGACCCAGTACTTC. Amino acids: CASSPRGGETQYF.

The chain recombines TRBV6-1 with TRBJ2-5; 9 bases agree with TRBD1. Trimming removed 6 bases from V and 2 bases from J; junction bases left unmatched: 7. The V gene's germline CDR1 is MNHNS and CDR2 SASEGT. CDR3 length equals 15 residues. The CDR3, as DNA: TGTGCCAGCAGAACGGGACAGGGTGGGCAAGAGACCCAGTACTTC. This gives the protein CASRTGQGGQETQYF.

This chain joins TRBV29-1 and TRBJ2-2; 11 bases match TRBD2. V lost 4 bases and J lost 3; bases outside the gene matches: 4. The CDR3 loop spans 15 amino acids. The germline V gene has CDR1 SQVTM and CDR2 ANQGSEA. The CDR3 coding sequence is TGCAGCGTTGCCTTACTAGCGGGAGACACCGGGGAGCTGTTTTTT. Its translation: CSVALLAGDTGELFF.

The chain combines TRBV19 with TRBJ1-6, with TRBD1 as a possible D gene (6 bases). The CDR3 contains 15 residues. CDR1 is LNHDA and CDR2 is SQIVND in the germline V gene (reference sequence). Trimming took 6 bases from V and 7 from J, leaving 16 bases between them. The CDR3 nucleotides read TGTGCCAGTAGGCCATTCGACAGGAGAAATTCACCCCTCCACTTT. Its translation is CASRPFDRRNSPLHF.

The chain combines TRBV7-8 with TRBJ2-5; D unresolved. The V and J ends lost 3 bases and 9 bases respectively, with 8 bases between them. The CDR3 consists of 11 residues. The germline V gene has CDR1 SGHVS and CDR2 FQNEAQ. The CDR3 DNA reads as TGTGCCAGCAGCTTCAACGTGGCCCAGTACTTC. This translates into CASSFNVAQYF. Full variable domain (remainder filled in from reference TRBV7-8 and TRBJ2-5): GAGVSQSPRYKVAKRGQDVALRCDPISGHVSLFWYQQALGQGPEFLTYFQNEAQLDKSGLPSDRFFAERPEGSVSTLKIQRTQQEDSAVYLCASSFNVAQYFGPGTRLLVL.